A selection of T cell receptor beta chains follows, all from one sample in a study of T cell changes during pregnancy in multiple sclerosis. Here immunoSEQ multiplex PCR was the method, and the copy in TCRdb shows in-frame clones only, minus some. The sample lists about 44,000 clones; 75% to 95% were seen once. The input for sequencing was CD4+ T cells from peripheral blood mononuclear cells, taken before pregnancy. All receptors come from a female donor with multiple sclerosis, enrolled in a pregnancy study. The CDR3 runs from the conserved cysteine through the conserved F or W. The D gene is left open where the match is weak. Not every row has a clone size; where given, it reads once, few, many or a size class.

cdr3_nt cdr3_aa d_call j_call clone_size v_call
TGTGCCAGCAGCTTACGGATGAGGACAGGGATCGGGGCGCAGTACTTC CASSLRMRTGIGAQYF TRBD1 TRBJ2-7 NA TRBV7-2
TGTGCCAGCAGAAGAGCCGGGACAGGGTCCTACAATGAGCAGTTCTTC CASRRAGTGSYNEQFF TRBD1 TRBJ2-1 once TRBV2
TGTGCCAGCAGCTTAGCGGACATAACTGAAGCTTTCTTT CASSLADITEAFF NA TRBJ1-1 NA TRBV7-9
TGTGCCAGCAGCTCTTTACGGGACAAAGAGACCCAGTACTTC CASSSLRDKETQYF NA TRBJ2-5 NA TRBV2
TGTGCCAGCAGCTTGGTTTGGACAGGGACCACCGGGGAGCTGTTTTTT CASSLVWTGTTGELFF TRBD1 TRBJ2-2 NA TRBV5-4
TGTGCCAGTAGTATCCCCTCGGGACAGACTCTTTGGACCAAAAACATTCAGTACTTC CASSIPSGQTLWTKNIQYF TRBD1 TRBJ2-4 NA TRBV19
TGTGCCAGCAGCTTAGGGGCAGGGGGCACTGAGCAGTTCTTC CASSLGAGGTEQFF TRBD1 TRBJ2-1 NA TRBV7-7
TGTGCCAGTAAAGGAGCGGGAGGTAGGAGCACAGATACGCAGTATTTT CASKGAGGRSTDTQYF TRBD2 TRBJ2-3 once TRBV19
TGTGCCAGCAGCGGAGGAGGGCTTCCAAGGTACAATGAGCAGTTCTTC CASSGGGLPRYNEQFF NA TRBJ2-1 once TRBV5-4
TGCGCCAGCAGCCAAGTCGCGGGTGGGGCCAACGTCCTGACTTTC CASSQVAGGANVLTF NA TRBJ2-6 NA TRBV4-1
TGTGCCAGCAGTTTCGACAGCGGACTAGCGGGAGACTACGAGCAGTACTTC CASSFDSGLAGDYEQYF TRBD2 TRBJ2-7 NA TRBV27
TGTGCCAGCAGCTCTCGGGACAGGGTTGTCTACGAGCAGTACTTC CASSSRDRVVYEQYF TRBD1 TRBJ2-7 NA TRBV5-6
TGTGCCAGCAGTCCCCGAACGGGGTCCTACAATGAGCAGTTCTTC CASSPRTGSYNEQFF NA TRBJ2-1 once TRBV6-1
TGCGCCAGCAGCCCGGGGGGGACTAGCGGGGGTCGGCAAGAGACCCAGTACTTC CASSPGGTSGGRQETQYF TRBD2 TRBJ2-5 NA TRBV5-1
TGCGCCAGCAGTTCCTCGGGACTGAGCTATGGCTACACCTTC CASSSSGLSYGYTF NA TRBJ1-2 NA TRBV4-3
TGTGCCAGCAGGCCGGCCTCAGGCGCTGCACAGCCCCAGCATTTT CASRPASGAAQPQHF NA TRBJ1-5 NA TRBV2
TGTGCCAGCAGCTTTAAGCCGGTCACCGGGGAGCTGTTTTTT CASSFKPVTGELFF NA TRBJ2-2 few TRBV7-3
TGTGCCAGCAGCCACGGACAGGGGGCGGGAGGCTACACCTTC CASSHGQGAGGYTF TRBD1 TRBJ1-2 NA TRBV14
TGTGCCAGCAGTTACCCGATGGGGGCTGACTATGGCTACACCTTC CASSYPMGADYGYTF NA TRBJ1-2 NA TRBV6-6
TGTGCCAGCAGAGGCTCCCAGGGGCCGATAGCTAACTATGGCTACACCTTC CASRGSQGPIANYGYTF NA TRBJ1-2 NA TRBV27
TGTGCCACCAGCAGAGATAACGGTGCCAATCAGCCCCAGCATTTT CATSRDNGANQPQHF NA TRBJ1-5 NA TRBV15
TGTGCCAGCAGCTCGGCATCCAAGAGTTGGAGTGAGCAGTTCTTC CASSSASKSWSEQFF NA TRBJ2-1 NA TRBV5-4
TGTGCTAGTGGGGCAGGGGAGGAGACCCAGTACTTC CASGAGEETQYF NA TRBJ2-5 NA TRBV12-5
TGTGCCAGCAGCCAAGAGGGTACAGTGACAGGGCCATACAATGAGCAGTTCTTC CASSQEGTVTGPYNEQFF TRBD1 TRBJ2-1 NA TRBV4-2
TGTGCCAGCAGCCCCCGGACATTTGATACCGGGGAGCTGTTTTTT CASSPRTFDTGELFF NA TRBJ2-2 once TRBV11-2